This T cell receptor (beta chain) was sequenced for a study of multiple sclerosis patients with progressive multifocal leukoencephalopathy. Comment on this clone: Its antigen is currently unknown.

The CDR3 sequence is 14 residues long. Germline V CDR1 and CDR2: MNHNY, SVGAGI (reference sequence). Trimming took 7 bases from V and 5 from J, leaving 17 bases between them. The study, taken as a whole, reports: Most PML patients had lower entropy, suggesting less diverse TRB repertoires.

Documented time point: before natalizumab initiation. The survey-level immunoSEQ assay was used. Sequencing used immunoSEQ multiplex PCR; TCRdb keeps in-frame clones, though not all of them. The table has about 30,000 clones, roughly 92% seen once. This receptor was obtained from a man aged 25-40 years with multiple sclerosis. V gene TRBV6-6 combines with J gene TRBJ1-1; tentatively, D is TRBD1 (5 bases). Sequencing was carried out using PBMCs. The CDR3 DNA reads TGTGCCAGCATCCCCCTCGGGGGAGGGACTGAAGCTTTCTTT. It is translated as CASIPLGGGTEAFF.